These 21 T cell receptor beta chains share one sample of origin, sequenced in a study of breast tumors, draining lymph nodes, adjacent tissues. From the multiplex PCR reads, TCRdb called clonotypes with MiXCR, one entry per CDR3 protein. The sample carries 200,000 to 250,000 distinct CDR3 sequences, about 32% recorded once. The lymph nodes were axillary draining lymph nodes from breast cancer patients. The source material was axillary lymph node tissue. The receptors originated from a female donor with breast cancer. Some clones in this sample may be carry-over from other donors' samples.

The chain recombines TRBV25-1 with TRBJ1-1; D gene ambiguous. The CDR3 length is 11 residues. V lost 6 bases and J 7 bases, leaving 9 bases between the germline ends. Germline V gives CDR1 MGHDK, CDR2 SYGVNS. The CDR3 protein is CASRYSSEAFF. The CDR3 DNA reads TGTGCCAGCAGATACTCGAGTGAAGCTTTCTTT. The full variable domain, rest sourced from reference TRBV25-1 and TRBJ1-1, is EADIYQTPRYLVIGTGKKITLECSQTMGHDKMYWYQQDPGMELHLIHYSYGVNSTEKGDLSSESTVSRIRTEHFPLTLESARPSHTSQYLCASRYSSEAFFGQGTRLTVV.

The table lists this clonotype with many counts. V gene TRBV12-3 or TRBV12-4 combines with J gene TRBJ2-5, with 7 bases identical to TRBD1. V was pared by 6 bases and J by 7 bases, with 5 bases of the junction left unmatched. The CDR3 has 12 amino acids. CDR3 residues: CASSPSGGTQYF. CDR3 sequence (DNA): TGTGCCAGCAGCCCGTCAGGGGGGACCCAGTACTTC.

To note about this clonotype: A much more abundant neighbour one base away suggests this may be a read error. The CDR3 ends on some other residue instead of the conserved phenylalanine or tryptophan, so this is likely a read error. The gene calls are TRBV30 and TRBJ2-7, with D hard to call. Germline values: CDR1 GTSNPN, CDR2 SVGIG (reference sequence). The CDR3 length is 13 residues. V shed 4 bases and J shed 2 bases, with 12 bases lying between them. CDR3 nucleotides: TGTGCCTGGAACCAGCCGCCGGCCTACGAGCAGTACCTC. Translated, it gives CAWNQPPAYEQYL.

On this clonotype itself: This sequence may be a read error, since a much larger clone differs from it by one base. This sequence joins TRBV19 and TRBJ2-1; D may be TRBD2 (6 bases). Germline CDR1 LNHDA, CDR2 SQIVND (reference sequence). The CDR3 spans 14 residues. The CDR3, as DNA: TGTGCCAGTAAGAGAGGGGACTCCTACAGTGAGCAGTTCTTC. This gives the protein CASKRGDSYSEQFF.

This clonotype was picked up many times. This chain uses TRBV9 with TRBJ2-7; 12 bases are shared with TRBD2. The germline V gene has CDR1 SGDLS and CDR2 YYNGEE. V shed 0 bases, J shed 6 bases, and the junction held 13 bases outside the gene matches. CDR3 size: 18 residues. The CDR3 DNA sequence: TGTGCCAGCAGCGTAGATCTAGCGGGAGGGCACGGTTCCGCCGAGCAGTACTTC. It is translated as CASSVDLAGGHGSAEQYF.

For the CDR3, the DNA is TGTGCCAGCAGTGCCGGGGCTCTGTCTTCTGGGTCCCCCTCCCAAGAGACCCAGTACTTC. Residues: CASSAGALSSGSPSQETQYF. The rearrangement joins TRBV2 to TRBJ2-5; D might be TRBD1 or TRBD2, each matching 5 bases. Between the trimmed V and J ends, which lost 4 bases and 1 base, there was a span of 28 bases. The CDR3 covers 20 residues. The germline gives CDR1 SNHLY, CDR2 FYNNEI.

Concerning this clonotype: Since a much larger clone is just one base distant, this may be a read error. The chain uses TRBV20-1 and TRBJ1-4; D unclear. The germline V gene encodes CDR1 DFQATT and CDR2 SNEGSKA (reference sequence). CDR3 size: 11 residues. The CDR3 region is CSAPGPVLLTF. The CDR3 DNA follows: TGCAGTGCTCCCGGACCGGTTCTATTGACTTTT.

This chain links TRBV11-2 with TRBJ2-7; unclear D gene. From germline, CDR1 is SGHAT and CDR2 FQNNGV. This CDR3 has 13 amino acids. Trimming took off 5 bases at V and 6 bases at J, with 14 bases between the two ends. The DNA for the CDR3 is TGTGCCAGCAGCCTTTCAGTTTTGCCCGAGCAGTACTTC. Translated, it gives CASSLSVLPEQYF.

Details on this clonotype: A read error may be the cause here, since a much bigger clone is one base away. This chain joins TRBV24-1 and TRBJ1-2, with D maybe TRBD1 (5 bases). The CDR3 totals 16 residues. V was trimmed by 6 bases and J by 5 bases, leaving 21 bases between them. The germline V gene has CDR1 KGHDR and CDR2 SFDVKD. DNA for the CDR3: TGTGCCACCAGTTTATCGATCCCAGCAGGGTTATATGGCTACACCTTC. The encoded protein is CATSLSIPAGLYGYTF.

This clonotype was picked up a small number of times. This clone may be a read error of a much larger clone one base away. The rearrangement uses TRBV27 and TRBJ2-1; 10 bases map to TRBD2. The CDR3 is 14 amino acids. CDR1 MNHEY and CDR2 SMNVEV come from the germline V gene (reference sequence). V shed 5 bases, J shed 4 bases, and the junction held 2 bases outside the gene matches. Here the CDR3 DNA reads TGTGCCAGCAGTCCTAGCGGGAGATACAATGAGCAGTTCTTC. Translating it yields CASSPSGRYNEQFF.

Many counts were recorded for this clonotype. V usage is TRBV20-1 and J usage is TRBJ1-6; D is perhaps TRBD1 (5 bases). CDR1 and CDR2 (germline): DFQATT, SNEGSKA (reference sequence). The CDR3 has 12 residues. V lost 2 bases, J lost 13 bases, and 12 bases lay in between. This CDR3 is CSARSGTGPLHF. CDR3 DNA sequence: TGCAGTGCTAGATCCGGGACGGGGCCCCTCCACTTT.

This clonotype has more than one count but fewer than ten. This chain links TRBV9 with TRBJ2-1; no definite D call. The CDR3 is made up of 13 amino acids. The germline V gene encodes CDR1 SGDLS and CDR2 YYNGEE. Trimming removed 3 bases at V and 2 bases at J, with 6 bases between. Here the CDR3 reads CASSGSPYNEQFF. CDR3 nucleotides: TGTGCCAGCAGCGGATCCCCCTACAATGAGCAGTTCTTC.

This clonotype was observed at least ten times. This chain joins TRBV7-9 and TRBJ1-5; perhaps TRBD1 as D (5 bases). Trimming left V 5 bases short and J 5 bases short, with 13 bases between. This CDR3 comprises 14 residues. The germline V gene encodes CDR1 SEHNR and CDR2 FQNEAQ (reference sequence). CDR3 coding DNA: TGTGCCAGCAGCCCTCAGGGTGAGGATCAGCCCCAGCATTTT. Its translation is CASSPQGEDQPQHF.

The table lists this clonotype with many counts. The junction differs from germline at one of its ends, possibly a read error. V usage is TRBV9 and J usage is TRBJ2-5; D ambiguous. Germline CDR1 and CDR2: SGDLS and YYNGEE. The CDR3 length is 14 residues. The CDR3 loop reads CASSAGPNQETQSF. CDR3 sequence (DNA): TGTGCCAGCAGCGCAGGACCGAACCAAGAGACCCAGTCCTTC.

This clonotype appeared many times. The V call is TRBV5-5, the J call TRBJ1-5; the match to TRBD1 covers 7 bases. Germline loops: CDR1 SGHKS, CDR2 YYEKEE (reference sequence). The CDR3 spans 16 residues. The V gene end was trimmed by 2 bases and the J gene end by 4 bases; junction bases not matched to a gene: 9. As DNA, the CDR3 is TGTGCCAGCAGCTTAGGTGGAGCAGGGGGAAATCAGCCCCAGCATTTT. Its translation is CASSLGGAGGNQPQHF.

This clonotype has at least ten counts. The CDR3 bases are TGTGCCAGCAGCTCCACCGGGACAGGGACTGAAAAACTGTTTTTT. Its translation is CASSSTGTGTEKLFF. The J gene is TRBJ1-4, the V gene TRBV11-3; 9 bases are shared with TRBD1. This CDR3 contains 15 residues. The trim removed 4 bases at V and 7 bases at J, leaving 7 bases unmatched. The germline gives CDR1 SGHNT, CDR2 YENEEA.

With regard to this clonotype: This may be a read error, as it is one base from a much larger clone. The gene calls are TRBV5-6 and TRBJ1-2; unclear D gene. Germline V gene sequence: CDR1 SGHDT, CDR2 YYEEEE. The CDR3 totals 10 residues. The CDR3 nucleotides are TGTGCCCCCCAATCGTATGGCTCCACCTTC. This codes for CAPQSYGSTF.

This clonotype was recorded many times. V usage is TRBV14 and J usage is TRBJ2-7, with D perhaps matching TRBD2 (6 bases). Trimming removed 3 bases from V and 6 bases from J, with 12 bases in between. The CDR3 consists of 13 residues. Germline loops: CDR1 SGHDN, CDR2 FVKESK. CDR3 residues: CASSQGAGTEQYF. Here the CDR3 DNA reads TGTGCCAGCAGCCAGGGAGCGGGTACCGAGCAGTACTTC. The full variable domain, with the rest looked up from reference TRBV14 and TRBJ2-7, is EAGVTQFPSHSVIEKGQTVTLRCDPISGHDNLYWYRRVMGKEIKFLLHFVKESKQDESGMPNNRFLAERTGGTYSTLKVQPAELEDSGVYFCASSQGAGTEQYFGPGTRLTVT.

This clonotype was seen ten or more times. The gene calls are TRBV12-3 or TRBV12-4 and TRBJ2-7, with D possibly matching TRBD1 (6 bases). This CDR3 has 14 residues. The V gene lost 7 bases and the J gene lost 3 bases, with 16 bases spanning the gap. Here the CDR3 reads CASTTGPPSYEQYF. The CDR3 region has the DNA TGTGCCAGCACGACAGGCCCACCAAGCTACGAGCAGTACTTC.

Worth noting for this clonotype: The junction and the germline gene differ at one end; a read error may be behind it. This chain connects TRBV12-3 or TRBV12-4 to TRBJ1-4; D not certain. This CDR3 contains 15 residues. The CDR3 region is CASSLGGLAEEKLFF. DNA for the CDR3: TGTGCCAGCAGCTTAGGAGGACTAGCGGAGGAAAAACTGTTTTTT.

This clonotype showed up just a few times. The V call is TRBV9, the J call TRBJ1-1, with D unresolved. The CDR3 totals 13 residues. The ends were cut back, 4 bases at V and 6 bases at J, with 13 bases in the middle. Germline V gene lookup returns CDR1 SGDLS and CDR2 YYNGEE. CDR3 protein: CASSPNKGAEAFF. The CDR3, as DNA: TGTGCCAGCAGCCCAAACAAGGGAGCTGAAGCTTTCTTT.